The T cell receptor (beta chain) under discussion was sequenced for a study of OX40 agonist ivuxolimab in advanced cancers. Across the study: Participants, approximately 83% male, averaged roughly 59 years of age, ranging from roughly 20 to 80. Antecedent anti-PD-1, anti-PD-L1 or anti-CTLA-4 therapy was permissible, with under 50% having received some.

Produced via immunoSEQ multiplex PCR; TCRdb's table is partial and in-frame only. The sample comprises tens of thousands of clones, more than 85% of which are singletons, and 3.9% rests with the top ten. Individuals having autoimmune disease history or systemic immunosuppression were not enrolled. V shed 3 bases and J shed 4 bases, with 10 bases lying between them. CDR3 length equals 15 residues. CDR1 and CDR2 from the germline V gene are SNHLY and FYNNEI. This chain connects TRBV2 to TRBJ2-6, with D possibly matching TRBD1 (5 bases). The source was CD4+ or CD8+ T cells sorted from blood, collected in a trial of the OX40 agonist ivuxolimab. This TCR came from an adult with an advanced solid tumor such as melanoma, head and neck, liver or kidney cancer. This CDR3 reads CASSDQGPGANVLTF. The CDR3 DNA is TGTGCCAGCAGTGATCAGGGTCCGGGGGCCAACGTCCTGACTTTC. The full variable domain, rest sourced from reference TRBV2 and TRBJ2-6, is EPEVTQTPSHQVTQMGQEVILRCVPISNHLYFYWYRQILGQKVEFLVSFYNNEISEKSEIFDDQFSVERPDGSNFTLKIRSTKLEDSAMYFCASSDQGPGANVLTFGAGSRLTVL.